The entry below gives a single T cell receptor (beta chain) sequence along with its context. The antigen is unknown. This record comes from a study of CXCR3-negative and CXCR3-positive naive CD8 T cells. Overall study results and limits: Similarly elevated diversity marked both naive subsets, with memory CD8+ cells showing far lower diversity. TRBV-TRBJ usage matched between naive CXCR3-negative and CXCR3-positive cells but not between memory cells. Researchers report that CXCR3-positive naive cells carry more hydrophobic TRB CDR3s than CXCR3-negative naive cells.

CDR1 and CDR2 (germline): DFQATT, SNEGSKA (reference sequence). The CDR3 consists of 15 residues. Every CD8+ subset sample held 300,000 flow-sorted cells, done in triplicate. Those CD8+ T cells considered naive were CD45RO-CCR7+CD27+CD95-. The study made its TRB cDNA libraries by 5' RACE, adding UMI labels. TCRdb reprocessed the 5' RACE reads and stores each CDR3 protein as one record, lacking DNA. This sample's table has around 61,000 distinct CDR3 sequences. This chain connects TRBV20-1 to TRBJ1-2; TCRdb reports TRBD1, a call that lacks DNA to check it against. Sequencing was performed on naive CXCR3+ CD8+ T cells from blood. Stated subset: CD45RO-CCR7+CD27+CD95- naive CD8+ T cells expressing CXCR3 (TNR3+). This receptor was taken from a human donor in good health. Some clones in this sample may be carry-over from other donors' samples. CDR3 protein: CSARWPETTNYGYTF.